This is a list of T cell receptor beta chains from one sample in a study of human T cells and chemical hapten exposure. In TCRdb, the RACE reads were re-called with MiXCR into one record per CDR3 protein. The sample gives about 85,000 distinct CDR3 sequences, roughly 8.5% of which show up once; roughly 2.6% is in the top ten. Sequences were derived from whole blood, sampled in connection with sensitization to the hapten diphenylcyclopropenone (DPC). All receptors come from a man between 40 and 49 years old with alopecia areata. Some clones in this sample may be carry-over from other donors' samples. Both conserved end residues are part of each CDR3. A D gene is named only where the DNA matches it firmly. Expanded clones are given a class, and other clones once, few, many or no size at all.

abundance,d_gene,j_gene,v_gene,CDR3nt,CDR3aa
many,NA,TRBJ1-2,TRBV5-1,TGCGCCAGCAGCTTGGCCGTCGGGGGAGGAAATGGCTACACCTTC,CASSLAVGGGNGYTF
many,NA,TRBJ2-5,TRBV24-1,TGTGCCACCAGTGACGCCCAGGGAAACCAGTACTTC,CATSDAQGNQYF
NA,TRBD2,TRBJ2-7,TRBV7-2,TGTGCCAGCAGCTTAGAGAGGGCGGGAGTTGGCTACGAGCAGTACTTC,CASSLERAGVGYEQYF
NA,NA,TRBJ2-3,TRBV6-1,TGTGCCAGCAGTGAACAGGTATTAGGGACAGATACGCAGTATTTT,CASSEQVLGTDTQYF
few,NA,TRBJ1-1,TRBV11-2,TGTGCCAGCAGCTTAGTCGGGGCAGGGATGATAAACACTGAAGCTTTCTTT,CASSLVGAGMINTEAFF
NA,TRBD2,TRBJ2-5,TRBV28,TGTGCCAGCAGTTTAGGGGAACTAGCGTCGGGGACCCAGTACTTC,CASSLGELASGTQYF
NA,TRBD1,TRBJ2-1,TRBV19,TGTGCCAGTAGTATAGTGACAGGGGTCTCCAATGAGCAGTTCTTC,CASSIVTGVSNEQFF
many,NA,TRBJ2-1,TRBV7-9,TGTGCCAGCAGCTTAACGCTTTTC,CASSLTLF
few,NA,TRBJ1-2,TRBV6-5,TGTGCCAGCTTTTCTCCCGACGGAGGCTATGGCTACACCTTC,CASFSPDGGYGYTF
many,TRBD1,TRBJ2-3,TRBV20-1,TGCAGTGCAAGACAGGGGGCAGGCGCAGATACGCAGTATTTT,CSARQGAGADTQYF
many,NA,TRBJ2-5,TRBV25-1,TGTGCCAGCAGTGAATGGGGAGAGACGGCCCAGTACTTC,CASSEWGETAQYF
NA,NA,TRBJ1-1,TRBV29-1,TGCAGCGTTGGCCTGGGGGCACGGACTGAAGCTTTCTTT,CSVGLGARTEAFF
many,NA,TRBJ1-1,TRBV24-1,TGTGCCACCAGTGATGCTCAAGATACGGGCACTGAAGCTTTCTTT,CATSDAQDTGTEAFF
many,TRBD1,TRBJ2-2,TRBV20-1,TGCAGTGGGGACAGGGAGAGGACCGGGGAGCTGTTTTTT,CSGDRERTGELFF
NA,TRBD2,TRBJ2-3,TRBV10-3,TGTGCCATCAGGGGACTAGCGGGAGGGACAGATACGCAGTATTTT,CAIRGLAGGTDTQYF
many,NA,TRBJ1-4,TRBV7-9,TGTGCCATGGGAGGACATAACAATGAAAAACTGTTTTTT,CAMGGHNNEKLFF
NA,NA,TRBJ1-2,TRBV19,TGTGCCAGTAGTGAGGACAGCTATGGCTACACCTTC,CASSEDSYGYTF
many,NA,TRBJ1-5,TRBV4-3,TGCGCCAGCAGCCAAGAATACAGGGCAGATCAGCCCCAGCATTTT,CASSQEYRADQPQHF
many,NA,TRBJ1-6,TRBV3-1,TGTGCCAGCAGCCCGAGGACAACGAGCTCCTATAATTCACCCCTCCACTTT,CASSPRTTSSYNSPLHF
NA,NA,TRBJ2-5,TRBV20-1,TGCAGTGCTAGAGATAGCCAAGCGCCCAGACAAGAGACCCAGTACTTC,CSARDSQAPRQETQYF
NA,TRBD1,TRBJ2-7,TRBV2,TGTGCCAGCAAGAGCCCTCGACAGGGCCAGTACTTC,CASKSPRQGQYF
NA,NA,TRBJ1-6,TRBV11-3,TGTGCCAGCAATGCAGGCGATCAGGGGAATTCACCCCTCCACTTT,CASNAGDQGNSPLHF
few,TRBD2,TRBJ2-1,TRBV19,TGTGCCAGTAGCCCCTCCGGGACTAGCGTTGCGGATGAGCAGTTCTTC,CASSPSGTSVADEQFF
many,TRBD2,TRBJ2-7,TRBV10-3,TGTGCCATCAGTGAGTTTCAGCGGGAGAAAACCTACGAGCAGTACTTC,CAISEFQREKTYEQYF
NA,NA,TRBJ2-3,TRBV4-2,TGTGCCAGCAGCCAGACCGGGACTTGGGGTACAGATACGCAGTATTTT,CASSQTGTWGTDTQYF
many,NA,TRBJ1-5,TRBV6-2/TRBV6-3,TGTGCCAGCACCCAGGGAAACAATCAGCCCCAGCATTTT,CASTQGNNQPQHF
many,NA,TRBJ1-1,TRBV4-2,TGTGCCAGCAGCCGCATCCGGGACTTTCCTGAAGCTTTCTTT,CASSRIRDFPEAFF
NA,NA,TRBJ2-2,TRBV25-1,TGTGCCAGCGAGCCAGGGGGGAACGGGGAGCTGTTTTTT,CASEPGGNGELFF
NA,TRBD1,TRBJ2-7,TRBV20-1,TGCAGTGCTAGAGCGGACAGGGGGCGGTACGAGCAGTACTTC,CSARADRGRYEQYF
few,TRBD2,TRBJ2-7,TRBV19,TGTGCCAGTACAGGACTAGCGGGAGGCGAGCAGTACTTC,CASTGLAGGEQYF
few,TRBD2,TRBJ2-2,TRBV11-3,TGTGCCAGCACCTGGGGGCCGGCGGGAGGCTCCAACGGGGAGCTGTTTTTT,CASTWGPAGGSNGELFF
NA,NA,TRBJ1-5,TRBV10-3,TGTGCCATCAGTGAGACCCGTGATCAGCCCCAGCATTTT,CAISETRDQPQHF
many,TRBD2,TRBJ2-4,TRBV27,TGTGCCAGCAGTTTATCCGGACTAGCGGGAGCCAAAAACATTCAGTACTTC,CASSLSGLAGAKNIQYF
few,NA,TRBJ2-7,TRBV3-1,TGTGCCAGCAGCCAAGTGGTAGCGGAAAGTTACGAGCAGTACTTC,CASSQVVAESYEQYF
NA,NA,TRBJ2-3,TRBV10-3,TGTGCCATCACCTCGCTGGGCTTTGCTGGGACAGATACGCAGTATTTT,CAITSLGFAGTDTQYF
few,NA,TRBJ1-2,TRBV7-9,TGTGCCAGCAGCCTACACCGTGAACCCCATGGCTACACCTTC,CASSLHREPHGYTF
NA,NA,TRBJ2-3,TRBV7-2,TGTGCCAGCAGCACCCAACAGGGGGGGACAGATACGCAGTATTTT,CASSTQQGGTDTQYF
few,NA,TRBJ1-1,TRBV5-1,TGCGCCAGCAGCTTACAGGGTCAGGGGACTGAAGCTTTCTTT,CASSLQGQGTEAFF
NA,TRBD1,TRBJ1-1,TRBV5-1,TGCGCCAGCAGCTGGGACAGACAGGGTCAAATGAACACTGAAGCTTTCTTT,CASSWDRQGQMNTEAFF
few,TRBD1,TRBJ2-2,TRBV30,TGTGCCTGGAGTCACAGGGGGCTCAGGACCGGGGAGCTGTTTTTT,CAWSHRGLRTGELFF